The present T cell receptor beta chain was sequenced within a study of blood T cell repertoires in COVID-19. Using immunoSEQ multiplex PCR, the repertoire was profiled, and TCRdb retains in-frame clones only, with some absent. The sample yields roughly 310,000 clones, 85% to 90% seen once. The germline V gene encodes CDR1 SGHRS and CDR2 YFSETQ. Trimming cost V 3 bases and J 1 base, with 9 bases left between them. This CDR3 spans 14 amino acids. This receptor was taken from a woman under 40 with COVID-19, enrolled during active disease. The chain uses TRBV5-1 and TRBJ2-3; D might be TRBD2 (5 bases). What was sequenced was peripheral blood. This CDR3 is CASSSSSGTDTQYF. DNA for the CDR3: TGCGCCAGCAGCTCAAGTAGCGGCACAGATACGCAGTATTTT.